This TCR beta chain was documented in a study of cytomegalovirus exposure and HLA in healthy donors. At collection, donors were nominally healthy, but unrecorded immune exposures were probable. Primers for the PCR totalled 60 Vbeta and 13 Jbeta. Some clones are missing from TCRdb's copy, which holds only in-frame ones; the method was immunoSEQ multiplex PCR. This table has hundreds of thousands of clones, around 90% appearing once. The origin of this receptor is a woman aged 18 to 35 in good health and CMV-seronegative. Source material: PBMCs.

CDR3 residues: CASSGYEQYF. The CDR3 bases are TGTGCCAGCAGCGGTTACGAGCAGTACTTC. The chain has TRBV2 and TRBJ2-7, with unresolved D. This CDR3 has 10 residues. Germline V lookup: CDR1 SNHLY, CDR2 FYNNEI. V lost 6 bases and J 4 bases, leaving 4 bases between the germline ends.